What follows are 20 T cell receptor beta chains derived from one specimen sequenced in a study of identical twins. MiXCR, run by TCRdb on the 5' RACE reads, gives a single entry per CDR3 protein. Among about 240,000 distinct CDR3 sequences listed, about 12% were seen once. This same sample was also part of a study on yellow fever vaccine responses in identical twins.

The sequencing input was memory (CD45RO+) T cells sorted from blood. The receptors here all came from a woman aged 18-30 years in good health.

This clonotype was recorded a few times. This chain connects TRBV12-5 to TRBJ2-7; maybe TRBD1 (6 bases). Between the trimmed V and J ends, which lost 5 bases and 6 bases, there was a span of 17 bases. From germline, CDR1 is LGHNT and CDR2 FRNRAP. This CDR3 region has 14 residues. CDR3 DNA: TGTGCTAGTGGTACCGGGACACAGGAGGTCGAGCAGTACTTC. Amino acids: CASGTGTQEVEQYF.

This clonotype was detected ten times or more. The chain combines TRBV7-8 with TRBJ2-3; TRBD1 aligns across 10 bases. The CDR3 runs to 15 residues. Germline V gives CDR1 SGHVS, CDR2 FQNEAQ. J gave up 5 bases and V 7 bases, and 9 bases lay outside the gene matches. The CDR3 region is CASNQGQGYRDTQYF. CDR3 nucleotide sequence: TGTGCCAGCAACCAGGGACAGGGGTATAGAGATACGCAGTATTTT.

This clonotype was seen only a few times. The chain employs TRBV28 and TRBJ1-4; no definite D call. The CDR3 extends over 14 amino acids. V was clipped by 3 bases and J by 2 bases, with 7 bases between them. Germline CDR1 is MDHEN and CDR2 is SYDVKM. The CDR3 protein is CASSLIGTNEKLFF. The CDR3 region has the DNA TGTGCCAGCAGTTTGATTGGGACTAATGAAAAACTGTTTTTT. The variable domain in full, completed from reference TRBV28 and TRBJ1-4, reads DVKVTQSSRYLVKRTGEKVFLECVQDMDHENMFWYRQDPGLGLRLIYFSYDVKMKEKGDIPEGYSVSREKKERFSLILESASTNQTSMYLCASSLIGTNEKLFFGSGTQLSVL.

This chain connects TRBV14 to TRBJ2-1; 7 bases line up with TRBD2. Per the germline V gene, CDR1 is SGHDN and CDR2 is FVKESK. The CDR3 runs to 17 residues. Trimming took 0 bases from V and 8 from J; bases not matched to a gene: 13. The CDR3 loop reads CASSQDLGSGRGHEQFF. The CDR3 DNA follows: TGTGCCAGCAGCCAAGATCTCGGTAGTGGGAGGGGTCATGAGCAGTTCTTC.

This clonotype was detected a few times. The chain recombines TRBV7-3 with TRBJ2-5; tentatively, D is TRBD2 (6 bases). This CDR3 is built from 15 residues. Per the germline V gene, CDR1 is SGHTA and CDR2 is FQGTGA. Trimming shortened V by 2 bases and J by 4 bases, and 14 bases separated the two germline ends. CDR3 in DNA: TGTGCCAGCAGCTTAGCCGGGGGTCGGTCAGAGACCCAGTACTTC. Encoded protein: CASSLAGGRSETQYF.

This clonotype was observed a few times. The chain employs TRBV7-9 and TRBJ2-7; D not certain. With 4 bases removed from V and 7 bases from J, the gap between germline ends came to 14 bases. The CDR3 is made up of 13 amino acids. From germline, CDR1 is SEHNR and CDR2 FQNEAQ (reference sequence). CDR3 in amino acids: CASSSMPLGEQYF. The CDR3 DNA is TGTGCCAGCAGCTCAATGCCCTTGGGGGAGCAGTACTTC.

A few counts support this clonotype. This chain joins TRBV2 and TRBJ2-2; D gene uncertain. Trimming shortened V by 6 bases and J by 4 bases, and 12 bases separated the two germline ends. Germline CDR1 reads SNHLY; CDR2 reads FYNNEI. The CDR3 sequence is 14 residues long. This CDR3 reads CASRVTEFTGELFF. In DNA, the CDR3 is TGTGCCAGCAGGGTAACAGAGTTCACCGGGGAGCTGTTTTTT.

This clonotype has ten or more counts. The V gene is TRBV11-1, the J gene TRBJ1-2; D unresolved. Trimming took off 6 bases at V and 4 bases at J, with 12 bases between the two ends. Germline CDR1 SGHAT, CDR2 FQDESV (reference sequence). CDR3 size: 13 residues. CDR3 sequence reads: CASSAFRGYGYTF. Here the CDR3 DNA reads TGTGCCAGCAGTGCGTTCCGGGGCTATGGCTACACCTTC.

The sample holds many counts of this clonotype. CDR3 sequence reads: CASSQPGQGSYEQYF. The CDR3, as DNA: TGCGCCAGCAGCCAACCAGGACAGGGGTCCTACGAGCAGTACTTC. This sequence joins TRBV4-1 and TRBJ2-7, with 9 positions matching TRBD1. Trimming at V came to 2 bases and at J to 1 base, leaving 3 bases not matched to a gene. The CDR3 runs to 15 residues. Germline V gives CDR1 MGHRA, CDR2 YSYEKL.

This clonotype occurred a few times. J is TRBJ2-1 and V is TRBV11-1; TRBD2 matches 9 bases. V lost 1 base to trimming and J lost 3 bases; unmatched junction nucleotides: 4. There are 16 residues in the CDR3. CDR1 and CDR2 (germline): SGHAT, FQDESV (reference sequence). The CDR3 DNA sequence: TGTGCCAGCAGCTTAGGGGCGGGGGGGAACTACAATGAGCAGTTCTTC. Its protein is CASSLGAGGNYNEQFF.

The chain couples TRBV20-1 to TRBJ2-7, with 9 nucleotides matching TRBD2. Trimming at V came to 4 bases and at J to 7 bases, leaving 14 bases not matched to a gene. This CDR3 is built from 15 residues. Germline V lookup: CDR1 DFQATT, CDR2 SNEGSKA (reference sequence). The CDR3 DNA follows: TGCAGTGCTATTCCGGGGAGCGGGGGGCAATCAGAGCAGTACTTC. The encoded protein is CSAIPGSGGQSEQYF.

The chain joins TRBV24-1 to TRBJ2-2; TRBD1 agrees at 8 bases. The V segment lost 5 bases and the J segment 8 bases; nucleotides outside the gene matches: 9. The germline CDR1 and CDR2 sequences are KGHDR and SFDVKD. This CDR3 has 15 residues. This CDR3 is CATSASRQGTGELFF. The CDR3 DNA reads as TGTGCCACCAGTGCCAGCAGACAGGGGACGGGGGAGCTGTTTTTT.

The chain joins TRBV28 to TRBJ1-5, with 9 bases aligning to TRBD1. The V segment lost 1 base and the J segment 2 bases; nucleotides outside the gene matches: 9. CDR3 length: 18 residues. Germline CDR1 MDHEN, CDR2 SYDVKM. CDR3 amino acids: CASSLLGTGNLGNQPQHF. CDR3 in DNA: TGTGCCAGCAGTTTATTGGGGACAGGGAATTTAGGCAATCAGCCCCAGCATTTT. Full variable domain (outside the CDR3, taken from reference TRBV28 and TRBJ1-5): DVKVTQSSRYLVKRTGEKVFLECVQDMDHENMFWYRQDPGLGLRLIYFSYDVKMKEKGDIPEGYSVSREKKERFSLILESASTNQTSMYLCASSLLGTGNLGNQPQHFGDGTRLSIL.

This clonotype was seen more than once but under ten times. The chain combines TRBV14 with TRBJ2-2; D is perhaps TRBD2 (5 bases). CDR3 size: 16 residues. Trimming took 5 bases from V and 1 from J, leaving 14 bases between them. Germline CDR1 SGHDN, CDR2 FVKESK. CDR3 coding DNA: TGTGCCAGCAGCATAACGGGGATCGTGAACACCGGGGAGCTGTTTTTT. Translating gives CASSITGIVNTGELFF.

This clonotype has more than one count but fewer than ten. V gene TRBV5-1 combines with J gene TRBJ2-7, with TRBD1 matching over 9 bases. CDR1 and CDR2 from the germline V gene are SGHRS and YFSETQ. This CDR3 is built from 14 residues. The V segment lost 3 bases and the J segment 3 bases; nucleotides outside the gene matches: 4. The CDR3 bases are TGCGCCAGCAGCTCAGGACAGGGGCTCTACGAGCAGTACTTC. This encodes CASSSGQGLYEQYF. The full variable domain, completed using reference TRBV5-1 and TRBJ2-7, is KAGVTQTPRYLIKTRGQQVTLSCSPISGHRSVSWYQQTPGQGLQFLFEYFSETQRNKGNFPGRFSGRQFSNSRSEMNVSTLELGDSALYLCASSSGQGLYEQYFGPGTRLTVT.

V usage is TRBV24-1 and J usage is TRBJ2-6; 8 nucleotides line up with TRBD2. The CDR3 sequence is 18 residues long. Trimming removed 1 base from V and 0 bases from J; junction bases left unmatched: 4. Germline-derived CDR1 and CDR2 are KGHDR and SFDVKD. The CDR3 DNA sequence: TGTGCCACCAGTGATTTCGGGGGGGCCGGCTCTGGGGCCAACGTCCTGACTTTC. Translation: CATSDFGGAGSGANVLTF.

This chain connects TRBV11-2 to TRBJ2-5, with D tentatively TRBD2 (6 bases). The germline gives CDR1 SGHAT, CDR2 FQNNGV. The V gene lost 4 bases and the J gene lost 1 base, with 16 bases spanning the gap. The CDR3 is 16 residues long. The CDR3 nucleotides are TGTGCCAGCAGCTCTATCCGGGGGAGTCTCCAAGAGACCCAGTACTTC. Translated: CASSSIRGSLQETQYF.

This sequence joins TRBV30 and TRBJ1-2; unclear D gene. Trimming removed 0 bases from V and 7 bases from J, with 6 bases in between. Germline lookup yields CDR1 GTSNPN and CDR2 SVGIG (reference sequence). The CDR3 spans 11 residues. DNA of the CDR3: TGTGCCTGGAGTGTATCGGGTGGCTACACCTTC. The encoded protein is CAWSVSGGYTF.

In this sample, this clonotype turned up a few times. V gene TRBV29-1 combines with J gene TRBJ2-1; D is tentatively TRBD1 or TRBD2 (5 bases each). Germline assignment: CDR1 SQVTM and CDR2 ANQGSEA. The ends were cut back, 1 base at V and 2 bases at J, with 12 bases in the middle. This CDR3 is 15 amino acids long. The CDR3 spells CSVEGGPRTYNEQFF. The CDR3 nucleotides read TGCAGCGTTGAAGGGGGACCGAGGACCTACAATGAGCAGTTCTTC.

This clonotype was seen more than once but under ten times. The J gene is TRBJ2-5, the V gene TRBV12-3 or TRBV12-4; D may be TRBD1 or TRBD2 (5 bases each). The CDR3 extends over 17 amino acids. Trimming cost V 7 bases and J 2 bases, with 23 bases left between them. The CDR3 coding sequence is TGTGCCAGCAAACTGTCTGCGGGCGTAGGGGCACAAGAGACCCAGTACTTC. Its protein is CASKLSAGVGAQETQYF.